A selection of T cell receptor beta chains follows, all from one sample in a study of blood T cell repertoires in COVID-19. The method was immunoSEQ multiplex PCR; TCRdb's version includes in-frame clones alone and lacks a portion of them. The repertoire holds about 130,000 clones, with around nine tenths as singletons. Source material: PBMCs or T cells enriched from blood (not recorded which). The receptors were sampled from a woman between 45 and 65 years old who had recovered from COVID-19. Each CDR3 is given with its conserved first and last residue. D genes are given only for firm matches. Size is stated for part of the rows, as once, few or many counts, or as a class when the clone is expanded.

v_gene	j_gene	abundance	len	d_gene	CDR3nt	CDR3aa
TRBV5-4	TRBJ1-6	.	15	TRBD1	TGTGCCAGCAGCCGGGAGGGACAGGGTCTGTCACCCCTCCACTTT	CASSREGQGLSPLHF
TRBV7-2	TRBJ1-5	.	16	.	TGTGCCAGCAGCTCGGGGGGACTTCGAAGCAATCAGCCCCAGCATTTT	CASSSGGLRSNQPQHF
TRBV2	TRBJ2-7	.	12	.	TGTGCCAGCAGTGGGCAGGGCGACGAGCAGTACTTC	CASSGQGDEQYF
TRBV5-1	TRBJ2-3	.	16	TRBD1	TGCGCCAGCAGCTTCGGACAGGGTTCGATCACAGATACGCAGTATTTT	CASSFGQGSITDTQYF
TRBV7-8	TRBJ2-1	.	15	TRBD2	TGTGCCAGCAGCTTAAGCGGGGGAGGGTACAATGAGCAGTTCTTC	CASSLSGGGYNEQFF
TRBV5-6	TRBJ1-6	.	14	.	TGTGCCAGCAGCTTGGCTCAGGGGCGTGCACCCCTCCACTTT	CASSLAQGRAPLHF
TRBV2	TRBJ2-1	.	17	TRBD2	TGTGCCAGCAGTGAGGCTAGCGGGGGGCAGGTCTACAATGAGCAGTTCTTC	CASSEASGGQVYNEQFF
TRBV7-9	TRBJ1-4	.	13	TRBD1	TGTGCCAGCAGTCGGGGACAGGGTGAAAAACTGTTTTTT	CASSRGQGEKLFF
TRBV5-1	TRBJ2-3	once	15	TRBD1	TGCGCCAGCAGCTTGGTGGCAGGGGGCGCGGATACGCAGTATTTT	CASSLVAGGADTQYF
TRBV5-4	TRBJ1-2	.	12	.	TGTGCCAGCAGCTTCGGGATCCGTGGCTACACCTTC	CASSFGIRGYTF